This T cell receptor beta chain was captured by sequencing in a study of T cell responses to AZD1222 COVID-19 vaccine. Study summary: Second-dose groups at about 4 or about 12 weeks were pooled.

Some clones are missing from TCRdb's copy, which holds only in-frame ones; the method was immunoSEQ multiplex PCR. The sample holds around 100,000 clones; approximately 90% are singletons and the top ten take over 15%. Remarks on this clone: The antigen is not known.

The CDR3 sequence is 12 residues long. Trimming left V 5 bases short and J 3 bases short, with 7 bases between. The study, taken as a whole, reports: Just a handful of people given AZD1222 tested seropositive at baseline. The CD4 TCRs associated with vaccination extended across spike and predominated at 160-218 and 743-854.

Source: peripheral blood, taken on day 0 of AZD1222 vaccination. The chain carries TRBV12-3 or TRBV12-4 and TRBJ1-1; D ambiguous. The receptor was isolated from an adult in good health. The CDR3 DNA follows: TGTGCCAGCAGTCCTTGGGACACTGAAGCTTTCTTT. Its translation: CASSPWDTEAFF.